These 18 T cell receptor beta chains originate from one sample sequenced in a study of blood T cells in healthy people across ages (dated by TCRdb to about 2015). Library creation used 5' RACE. A second PCR of roughly 7 to 11 cycles was run with a J-beta primer mix and a sample-barcoded 5' primer. TCRdb reprocessed the public reads (quality trimming at Q25 with fastp, clone calling with MiXCR) and kept in-frame beta chains. All rows with the same CDR3 protein become a single entry with the most common DNA and genes. This sample holds around 1,800,000 distinct CDR3 sequences; about two fifths were observed only once. The leading ten clones occupy 23% of the sample. The specimen was blood. The receptors stem from a human donor in good health.

V is TRBV5-5 and J is TRBJ1-1; D is uncertain. Germline CDR1 reads SGHKS; CDR2 reads YYEKEE (reference sequence). This CDR3 comprises 16 residues. The V end lost 0 bases, the J end lost 3 bases, and 15 bases lay between the germline ends. The CDR3 DNA reads TGTGCCAGCAGCTTGGAGGAGCAGGACGGGGACACTGAAGCTTTCTTT. Its protein product is CASSLEEQDGDTEAFF.

This clonotype was counted only a few times. V and J are TRBV27 and TRBJ2-3; D not resolved. The CDR3 sequence is 16 residues long. Germline CDR1 reads MNHEY; CDR2 reads SMNVEV (reference sequence). V lost 4 bases, J lost 2 bases, and 16 bases lay in between. Here the CDR3 DNA reads TGTGCCAGCAGTTCACCCTCTACACTCCCCACAGATACGCAGTATTTT. Translating it yields CASSSPSTLPTDTQYF.

The chain carries TRBV3-1 and TRBJ1-2, with D hard to call. V lost 1 base, J lost 2 bases, and 5 bases lay in between. Germline CDR1 LGHDT, CDR2 YNNKEL (reference sequence). The CDR3 contains 13 residues. The CDR3 spells CASSQVLNYGYTF. CDR3 DNA sequence: TGTGCCAGCAGCCAAGTTCTAAACTATGGCTACACCTTC.

V usage is TRBV12-3 or TRBV12-4 and J usage is TRBJ2-5; 10 bases are shared with TRBD2. This CDR3 has 16 amino acids. Trimming removed 6 bases from V and 0 bases from J; junction bases left unmatched: 7. The CDR3 nucleotides are TGTGCCAGCAGGGATCGAGCGGGGGGGAACCAAGAGACCCAGTACTTC. It specifies CASRDRAGGNQETQYF.

The table lists this clonotype with a few counts. V and J are TRBV7-2 and TRBJ2-5, with TRBD2 identical over 8 bases. CDR1 SGHTA and CDR2 FQGNSA come from the germline V gene. This CDR3 is 14 amino acids long. Losses at the gene ends were 5 bases for V and 3 bases for J; bases not matched to a gene: 5. This chain's CDR3 is CASSPGAGEETQYF. The DNA for the CDR3 is TGTGCCAGCAGCCCTGGAGCGGGGGAAGAGACCCAGTACTTC.

This clonotype was seen a few times. The chain carries TRBV29-1 and TRBJ1-4; 7 bases map to TRBD1. V trimming: 5 bases; J trimming: 8 bases; junction bases outside the gene matches: 8. The CDR3 is 13 amino acids. The germline gives CDR1 SQVTM, CDR2 ANQGSEA. CDR3 sequence (DNA): TGCAGCGTTATTCGAACAGGGGAAGAAAAACTGTTTTTT. Translation gives CSVIRTGEEKLFF.

J is TRBJ1-1 and V is TRBV12-3 or TRBV12-4; D is undetermined. The V and J ends lost 6 bases and 4 bases respectively, with 9 bases between them. CDR3 length: 12 residues. CDR3 sequence: CASRREGTEAFF. The CDR3 DNA reads as TGTGCCAGCAGACGGGAGGGCACTGAAGCTTTCTTT.

This clonotype was detected only a few times. The V gene is TRBV12-3 or TRBV12-4, the J gene TRBJ1-2, with D perhaps matching TRBD1 (5 bases). The CDR3 spans 13 residues. Trimming removed 11 bases at V and 8 bases at J, with 21 bases between. CDR3 nucleotide sequence: TGTGCCGCTACGAGGGGTCCCGGTTCCGGCTACACCTTC. As protein: CAATRGPGSGYTF.

V and J are TRBV13 and TRBJ1-2; perhaps TRBD1 as D (5 bases). CDR1 and CDR2 from the germline V gene are PRHDT and FYEKMQ (reference sequence). The CDR3 is 12 amino acids. Trimming shortened V by 1 base and J by 8 bases, and 8 bases separated the two germline ends. The DNA for the CDR3 is TGTGCCAGCAGCTTAGTCAGGGAAGGCTACACCTTC. Protein sequence: CASSLVREGYTF.

This clonotype was detected only a few times. An end of the junction differs from the germline gene, which may be a read error. J is TRBJ2-5 and V is TRBV7-7; D is unclear. The CDR3 is 12 residues long. From germline, CDR1 is SSHAT and CDR2 FNYEAQ (reference sequence). As DNA, the CDR3 is TGTGCCGGCAGCTTAAAATTAGAGACCCAGTACTTC. This codes for CAGSLKLETQYF.

This chain's CDR3 is CSAQTGGRLSYEQYF. The CDR3 DNA reads TGCAGCGCCCAAACCGGGGGCCGTCTCTCCTACGAGCAGTACTTC. This chain joins TRBV29-1 and TRBJ2-4; TRBD1 or TRBD2 may be the D gene (6 bases each). The better agreement between TRBJ2-7 and the DNA end casts doubt on the J call. Germline CDR1 SQVTM, CDR2 ANQGSEA. This CDR3 is built from 15 residues.

V and J are TRBV4-3 and TRBJ2-5; no clear D. V lost 1 base and J lost 2, with 11 bases in between. The CDR3 is 15 amino acids. The germline V gene encodes CDR1 LGHNA and CDR2 YSLEER. This CDR3 is CASSQVFLLQETQYF. The CDR3 nucleotides read TGCGCCAGCAGCCAAGTTTTCCTACTACAAGAGACCCAGTACTTC.

This clonotype has a handful of counts. The chain is built from TRBV6-5 and TRBJ2-4; TRBD1 matches 11 bases. The J call may be mistaken, given a closer DNA end match to TRBJ2-7. The CDR3 spans 13 residues. Germline-derived CDR1 and CDR2 are MNHEY and SVGAGI. CDR3 bases: TGTGCCACGACCGGGACAGGGGGATACGAGCAGTACTTC. This sequence encodes CATTGTGGYEQYF.

The chain employs TRBV6-1 and TRBJ1-1, with 7 bases matching TRBD1. The germline V gene encodes CDR1 MNHNS and CDR2 SASEGT. The CDR3 is 13 amino acids. Trimming removed 7 bases from V and 5 bases from J; junction bases left unmatched: 7. CDR3 DNA: TGTGCCAGCAATCCGACAGGGTATACTGAAGCTTTCTTT. Its protein is CASNPTGYTEAFF.

This clonotype has only a few counts. The chain employs TRBV12-3 or TRBV12-4 and TRBJ2-7, with D hard to call. V lost 5 bases and J lost 3, with 17 bases in between. The CDR3 consists of 15 residues. The CDR3 spells CASSLPLAGIYEQYF. CDR3 nucleotides: TGTGCCAGCAGTCTCCCACTGGCCGGAATCTACGAGCAGTACTTC.

Ten or more counts support this clonotype. This sequence joins TRBV6-2 or TRBV6-3 and TRBJ2-7; D might be TRBD2 (5 bases). The V gene lost 9 bases and the J gene lost 1 base, with 10 bases spanning the gap. There are 12 residues in the CDR3. Germline CDR1 reads MNHEY; CDR2 reads SVGEGT. Here the CDR3 DNA reads TGTGCCAGTCGGGGAAGGTCCTACGAGCAGTACTTC. This codes for CASRGRSYEQYF.

This clonotype was detected a few times. The chain joins TRBV11-1 to TRBJ2-3, with 10 bases lining up with TRBD2. With 3 bases clipped from V and 5 bases from J, the junction kept 5 bases outside the gene matches. The CDR3 contains 15 residues. The germline gives CDR1 SGHAT, CDR2 FQDESV (reference sequence). The chain's CDR3 is CASSFSGGNQDTQYF. CDR3 bases: TGTGCCAGCAGCTTTAGCGGGGGGAACCAAGATACGCAGTATTTT.

J is TRBJ2-3 and V is TRBV20-1; 10 bases line up with TRBD2. Germline V lookup: CDR1 DFQATT, CDR2 SNEGSKA (reference sequence). V lost 5 bases, J lost 4 bases, and 6 bases stayed unmatched. The CDR3 consists of 14 residues. Here the CDR3 reads CSARSGGNSDTQYF. The CDR3 bases are TGCAGTGCTCGTAGCGGGGGGAACTCAGATACGCAGTATTTT.